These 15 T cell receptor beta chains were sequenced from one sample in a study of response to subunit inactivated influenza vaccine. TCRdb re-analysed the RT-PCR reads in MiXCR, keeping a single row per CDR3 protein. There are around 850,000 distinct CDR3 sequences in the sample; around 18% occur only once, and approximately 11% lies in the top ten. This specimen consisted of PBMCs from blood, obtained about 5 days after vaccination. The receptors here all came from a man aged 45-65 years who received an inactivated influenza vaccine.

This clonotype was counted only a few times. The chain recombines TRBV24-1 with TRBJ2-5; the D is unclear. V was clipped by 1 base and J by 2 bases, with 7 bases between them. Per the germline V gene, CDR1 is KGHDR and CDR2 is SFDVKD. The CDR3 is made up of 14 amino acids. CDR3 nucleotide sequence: TGTGCCACCAGTGATTTCGCCGGTCAAGAGACCCAGTACTTC. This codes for CATSDFAGQETQYF.

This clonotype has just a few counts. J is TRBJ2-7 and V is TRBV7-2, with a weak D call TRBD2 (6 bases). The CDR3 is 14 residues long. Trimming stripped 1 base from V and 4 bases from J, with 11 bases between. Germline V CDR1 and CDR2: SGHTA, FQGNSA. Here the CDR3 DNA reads TGTGCCAGCAGCTTAGGGCTAGCGAGATACGAGCAGTACTTC. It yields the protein CASSLGLARYEQYF.

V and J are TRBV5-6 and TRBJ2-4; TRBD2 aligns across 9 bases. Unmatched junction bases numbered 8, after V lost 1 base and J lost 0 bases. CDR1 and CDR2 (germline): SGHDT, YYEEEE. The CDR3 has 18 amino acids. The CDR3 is CASSLRLAGTIAKNIQYF. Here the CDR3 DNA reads TGTGCCAGCAGCTTGCGGCTAGCGGGAACTATAGCCAAAAACATTCAGTACTTC. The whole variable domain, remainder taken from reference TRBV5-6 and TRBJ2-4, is DAGVTQSPTHLIKTRGQQVTLRCSPKSGHDTVSWYQQALGQGPQFIFQYYEEEERQRGNFPDRFSGHQFPNYSSELNVNALLLGDSALYLCASSLRLAGTIAKNIQYFGAGTRLSVL.

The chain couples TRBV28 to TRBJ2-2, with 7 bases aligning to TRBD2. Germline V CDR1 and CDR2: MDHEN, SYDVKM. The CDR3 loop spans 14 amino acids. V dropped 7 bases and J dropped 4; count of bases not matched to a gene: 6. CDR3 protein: CASTLGGGTGELFF. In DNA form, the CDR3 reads TGTGCCAGCACCTTGGGCGGGGGCACCGGGGAGCTGTTTTTT.

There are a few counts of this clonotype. The CDR3 loop is CSVESTNYGYTF. In nucleotides, the CDR3 is TGCAGCGTTGAGAGCACTAACTATGGCTACACCTTC. This chain links TRBV29-1 with TRBJ1-2; D is ambiguous. This CDR3 has 12 amino acids. Germline-derived CDR1 and CDR2 are SQVTM and ANQGSEA. The germline V and J ends were trimmed by 3 bases and 0 bases, with 5 bases remaining between them. Supplemented by reference TRBV29-1 and TRBJ1-2, the full variable domain reads SAVISQKPSRDICQRGTSLTIQCQVDSQVTMMFWYRQQPGQSLTLIATANQGSEATYESGFVIDKFPISRPNLTFSTLTVSNMSPEDSSIYLCSVESTNYGYTFGSGTRLTVV.

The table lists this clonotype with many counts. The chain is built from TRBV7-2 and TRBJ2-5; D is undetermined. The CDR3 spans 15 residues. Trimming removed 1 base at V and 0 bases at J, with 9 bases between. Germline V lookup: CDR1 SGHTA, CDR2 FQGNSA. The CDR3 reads CASSLGPAYQETQYF. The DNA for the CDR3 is TGTGCCAGCAGCTTAGGTCCCGCGTACCAAGAGACCCAGTACTTC.

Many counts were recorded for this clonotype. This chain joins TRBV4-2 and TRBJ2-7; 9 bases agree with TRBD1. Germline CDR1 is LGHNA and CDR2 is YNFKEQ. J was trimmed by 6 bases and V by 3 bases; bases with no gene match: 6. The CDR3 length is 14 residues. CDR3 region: CASSQGGQGSEQYF. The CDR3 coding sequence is TGTGCCAGCAGCCAGGGCGGACAGGGGTCCGAGCAGTACTTC.

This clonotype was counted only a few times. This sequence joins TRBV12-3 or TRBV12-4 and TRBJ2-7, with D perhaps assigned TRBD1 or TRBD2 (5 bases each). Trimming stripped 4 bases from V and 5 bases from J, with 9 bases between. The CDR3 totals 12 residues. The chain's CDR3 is CASSWGRDEQYF. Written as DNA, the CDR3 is TGTGCCAGCAGTTGGGGACGGGACGAGCAGTACTTC.

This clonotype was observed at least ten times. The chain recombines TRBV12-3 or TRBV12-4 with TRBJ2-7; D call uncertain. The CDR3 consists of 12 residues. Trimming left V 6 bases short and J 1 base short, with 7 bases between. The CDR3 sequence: CASRDGSYEQYF. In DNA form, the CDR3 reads TGTGCCAGCAGGGACGGATCCTACGAGCAGTACTTC.

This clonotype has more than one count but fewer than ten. CDR3 amino acids: CASTDRAGYTYEQYF. The CDR3 DNA is TGTGCCAGCACTGACCGGGCAGGCTATACCTACGAGCAGTACTTC. This sequence joins TRBV27 and TRBJ2-7, with D hard to call. CDR1 MNHEY and CDR2 SMNVEV come from the germline V gene (reference sequence). This CDR3 has 15 amino acids. Trimming cost V 7 bases and J 2 bases, with 18 bases left between them.

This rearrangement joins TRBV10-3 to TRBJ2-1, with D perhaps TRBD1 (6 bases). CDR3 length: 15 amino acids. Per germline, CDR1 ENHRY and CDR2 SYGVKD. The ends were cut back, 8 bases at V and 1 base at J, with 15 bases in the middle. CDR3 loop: CAIRVQGKSYNEQFF. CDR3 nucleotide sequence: TGTGCCATCCGGGTCCAGGGGAAGTCCTACAATGAGCAGTTCTTC.

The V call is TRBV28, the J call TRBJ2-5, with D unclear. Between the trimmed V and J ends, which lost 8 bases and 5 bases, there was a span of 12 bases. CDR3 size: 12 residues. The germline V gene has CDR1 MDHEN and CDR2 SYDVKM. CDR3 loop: CASYTSRETQYF. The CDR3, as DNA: TGTGCCAGCTATACATCGAGGGAGACCCAGTACTTC.

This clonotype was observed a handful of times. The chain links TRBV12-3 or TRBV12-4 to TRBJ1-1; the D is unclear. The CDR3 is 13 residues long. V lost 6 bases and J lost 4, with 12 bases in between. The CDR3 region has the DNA TGTGCCAGCAGCGCCTGGGGTGGCACTGAAGCTTTCTTT. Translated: CASSAWGGTEAFF.

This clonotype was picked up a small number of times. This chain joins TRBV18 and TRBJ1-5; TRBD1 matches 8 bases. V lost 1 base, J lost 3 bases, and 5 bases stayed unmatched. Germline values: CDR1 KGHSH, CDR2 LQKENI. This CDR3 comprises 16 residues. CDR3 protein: CASSPQQGVNNQPQHF. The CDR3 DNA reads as TGTGCCAGCTCACCACAACAGGGGGTAAACAATCAGCCCCAGCATTTT.

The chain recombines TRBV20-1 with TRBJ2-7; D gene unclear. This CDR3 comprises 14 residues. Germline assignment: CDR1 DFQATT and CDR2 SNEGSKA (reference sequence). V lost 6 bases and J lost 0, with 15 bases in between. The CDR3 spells CSASDRSSSYEQYF. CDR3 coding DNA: TGCAGTGCCTCTGATCGATCTAGCTCCTACGAGCAGTACTTC.